This is a list of T cell receptor beta chains from one sample in a study of tumor-infiltrating lymphocytes in primary liver carcinoma. MiXCR was run by TCRdb on the multiplex PCR reads, yielding one entry per CDR3 protein. Here the sample spans some 87,000 distinct CDR3 sequences, approximately 72% being singletons. Specimen: tumor-adjacent normal liver tissue. The receptors here all came from a man between 40 and 49 years old with primary liver carcinoma and hepatitis B virus infection. The CDR3 runs from the conserved cysteine through the conserved F or W. Each record gives: J gene, V gene, clone size, D gene, CDR3 DNA, CDR3 protein. The D gene is left open where the match is weak. Clone size, where shown, is once, few, many, or a class for clones that have expanded.

>TRBJ2-2|TRBV11-2|-|TRBD1
TGTGCCAGCAACCCGAGGACAGGGGGCCCCTCCGCCACCGGGGAGCTGTTTTTT
CASNPRTGGPSATGELFF
>TRBJ1-2|TRBV11-2|-|TRBD1
TGTGCCAGCAGCTTAGATCTAACAGGGGGACCCCATGGTTACACCTTC
CASSLDLTGGPHGYTF
>TRBJ1-5|TRBV19|once|TRBD1
TGTGCCGGTAGTCCACGGACAGGGGGCTATAATCAGCCCCAGCATTTT
CAGSPRTGGYNQPQHF
>TRBJ2-7|TRBV7-2|-|TRBD2
TGTGCCAGCAGCTTACTGAGCGGGGGTTCCTACGAGCAGTACTTC
CASSLLSGGSYEQYF
>TRBJ1-1|TRBV11-2|-|-
TGTGCCAGCGTCCAAAACTGGGTGGTGGCACTCACTGAAGCTTTCTTT
CASVQNWVVALTEAFF
>TRBJ1-5|TRBV6-6|-|-
TGTGCCAGCAGTGGAGACGGTAGCAATCAGCCCCGGCATTTT
CASSGDGSNQPRHF
>TRBJ1-2|TRBV28|-|-
TGTGCCAGCAGTTTACCGGGACGCGGCAACTATGGCTACACCTTC
CASSLPGRGNYGYTF
>TRBJ2-7|TRBV6-1|-|TRBD1
TGTGCCATCAGTGAATGGACAGGGGCCAAGCAGTACTTC
CAISEWTGAKQYF
>TRBJ2-3|TRBV11-2|-|-
TGTGCCAGGAGCACCCTGGATACGCAATATTTT
CARSTLDTQYF
>TRBJ1-2|TRBV7-9|-|-
TGTGCCAGCAGCTCGCCCCGCAGGCCGCGGGACTATGGCTACACCTTC
CASSSPRRPRDYGYTF
>TRBJ1-6|TRBV2|-|-
TGTGCCAGCCAACGGGGGTTGGGTTCACCCCTCCACTTT
CASQRGLGSPLHF
>TRBJ2-3|TRBV10-1|-|-
TGCGCCACCAGTGAAGACGACACAGATACGCAGTATTTT
CATSEDDTDTQYF
>TRBJ1-1|TRBV30|few|-
TGTGCCTGGAGTGTACGAGGGGGCACTGAAGCTTTCTTT
CAWSVRGGTEAFF
>TRBJ2-1|TRBV6-1|-|-
TGTGCCAGGAGGTTAAACCCCGGTGATGAGCAGTTCTTC
CARRLNPGDEQFF
>TRBJ2-7|TRBV11-1|-|-
TGTGCCAGCAGCTTAGAGGCGGCCGTATCCTACGAGCAGTACTTC
CASSLEAAVSYEQYF
>TRBJ2-3|TRBV12-3/TRBV12-4|-|-
TGTGCCAGCAGCTTTCGGGGATTCCGCGGGGATACGCAGTATTTT
CASSFRGFRGDTQYF
>TRBJ2-7|TRBV29-1|-|-
TGTAGCGCAAGGCGGACAGTCCATAACGAGCAGTACTTC
CSARRTVHNEQYF
>TRBJ2-7|TRBV11-2|-|-
TGTGCCAGTAGCTTAGAGTGGGGGATCGAGCAGTACTTC
CASSLEWGIEQYF
>TRBJ2-7|TRBV6-2/TRBV6-3|many|TRBD2
TGTGCCAGCAGTTCTAGCGGGAGTTTGGGCGAGCAGTACTTC
CASSSSGSLGEQYF
>TRBJ2-7|TRBV11-2|-|TRBD2
TGTGCCAGCAGCTCCGTCACGGGACTAGCGGGCGTGATCATCTACGAGCAATACTTC
CASSSVTGLAGVIIYEQYF
>TRBJ2-3|TRBV6-6|-|TRBD2
TGTGCCAACAGTTACTCGACTAGCGGGGTCACAGATACGCAGTATTTT
CANSYSTSGVTDTQYF
>TRBJ1-1|TRBV5-4|many|-
TGTGCCAGCAGTCCAGGGATAATGAACACTGAAGCTTTCTTT
CASSPGIMNTEAFF
>TRBJ2-2|TRBV2|few|-
TGTGCCAGCAGTGGGGGGGACATAAACACCGGGGAGCTGTTTTTT
CASSGGDINTGELFF
>TRBJ2-3|TRBV5-1|-|TRBD1
TGCGCCGGTCAACAGGGGCCTGGAGATACGCAGTATTTT
CAGQQGPGDTQYF
>TRBJ2-7|TRBV11-2|-|-
TGTGCCAGAAGTGCACTAGTCTACGAACAGTACTTC
CARSALVYEQYF
>TRBJ1-1|TRBV11-1|medium-sized|-
TGTGCCAGCAGCTTAGGGGGTTTGAACACTGAAGCTTTCTTT
CASSLGGLNTEAFF
>TRBJ1-2|TRBV29-1|-|-
TGCAGCGTTGGAGACAGGCAGGGAGGCTATGACTACACCTTC
CSVGDRQGGYDYTF
>TRBJ1-5|TRBV11-3|-|-
TGTGCCAGCAGCCAGGCCCGAGTAGAGAGGGTGTTATGCTTTAATCAGCCCCAGCATTTT
CASSQARVERVLCFNQPQHF
>TRBJ1-2|TRBV4-1|once|-
TGCGCCAGCATCGAGACAGCTAACTGTGGCTACATCTTC
CASIETANCGYIF
>TRBJ1-1|TRBV2|-|-
TGTGCCGGCAGTGACGCGGATTCGGAAGCTTTCTTT
CAGSDADSEAFF
>TRBJ2-5|TRBV7-9|-|-
TGTGCCAGCAGCCCCCGAGACGAGGGGGTAAAAGAGACCCAGTACTTC
CASSPRDEGVKETQYF
>TRBJ2-3|TRBV7-8|-|TRBD2
TGTGCCAGCACTTTAGCCCAAGCGGGAGGGCCACATGATACGCAATATTTT
CASTLAQAGGPHDTQYF
>TRBJ1-4|TRBV29-1|many|TRBD1
TGCAGCGCCGGACAGGGTACTAATGAAAAACTGTTTTTT
CSAGQGTNEKLFF
>TRBJ1-1|TRBV7-9|-|-
TGTGCCAGCAGCCCTATTAGACAGACTGAAGCTTTCTTT
CASSPIRQTEAFF
>TRBJ2-5|TRBV5-5|many|TRBD2
TGTGCCAGCAGCCCGGGACTAGCGGGAGGACGTAACCAAGAGACCCAGTACTTC
CASSPGLAGGRNQETQYF
>TRBJ2-3|TRBV6-5|-|TRBD2
TGTGCCAGAAGTCAATTAGCGGGTTTAACCATAGATACACAGTATTTT
CARSQLAGLTIDTQYF
>TRBJ2-3|TRBV6-2/TRBV6-3|-|TRBD1
TGTGCCGGCAGTTACGGACAGGGGGTCCTTACGCGGTATTTT
CAGSYGQGVLTRYF
>TRBJ2-5|TRBV28|many|-
TGTGCCAGCAGTTCTAGCGTTCAAGAGACCCAGTACTTC
CASSSSVQETQYF
>TRBJ2-7|TRBV20-1|-|-
TGCAGTGCTACCGATTACCGGGAAGACTACGAGCAGTACTTC
CSATDYREDYEQYF
>TRBJ2-6|TRBV11-2|-|-
TGTACCAGCAGCCCGTTTACGCGGGGGCTGTCTGGGGCCAACGTCCTGACTTTC
CTSSPFTRGLSGANVLTF
>TRBJ2-7|TRBV11-3|-|-
TGTGCCAGCAGCCTCCGACCGGGTCCCTACTCCCACGAGCAGTGCTTC
CASSLRPGPYSHEQCF
>TRBJ1-2|TRBV4-1|-|-
TGCGCCAGCAGCCAAACTGCCAGGACTAACTATGGTTACACCTTC
CASSQTARTNYGYTF
>TRBJ1-4|TRBV29-1|many|-
TGCAGCGCCGGGGGTATGGGGGGTAATGAAAAACTGTTTTTT
CSAGGMGGNEKLFF
>TRBJ2-2|TRBV29-1|many|-
TGCAGCGTTGAAAGTGGAGGCGGGGAGCTGTTTTTT
CSVESGGGELFF
>TRBJ2-1|TRBV11-2|-|TRBD2
TGTGCCAGCAGCTTTGGGGGGCTAGCGGGAGGGCCCTACAATGAGCAGTTCTTC
CASSFGGLAGGPYNEQFF
>TRBJ2-1|TRBV6-1|few|TRBD1
TGTGCCAACAGTGAAGGACAGGGGGCTAATGAGCAGTTCTTC
CANSEGQGANEQFF
>TRBJ2-5|TRBV28|-|-
TGTACCAGCAGCCCTCACACCCTGGGGCAGGGGACCCAGTACTTC
CTSSPHTLGQGTQYF
>TRBJ1-2|TRBV6-6|many|TRBD1
TGTGCCAGCAGTTACGCCCTAAAGGCAGGGGGTGGCTATGGCTACACCTTC
CASSYALKAGGGYGYTF
>TRBJ2-7|TRBV2|once|TRBD2
TGTGCCAGCAGTGAGTTAGCGGGAGGGAGGGAGCAGTACTTC
CASSELAGGREQYF
>TRBJ1-2|TRBV7-2|-|TRBD1
TGTGCCAGCAGCCCCGGACAGGGGGCTAACTATGGCTACACCTTC
CASSPGQGANYGYTF
>TRBJ2-7|TRBV5-1|-|-
TGCGCCAGCAGCATGGGCCGTTTCTACGAGCAGTACTTC
CASSMGRFYEQYF
>TRBJ2-7|TRBV6-5|-|TRBD1
TGTGCCAGTAGTTACACGGGACAGCGTACCTACGAGCAGTACTTC
CASSYTGQRTYEQYF
>TRBJ1-2|TRBV28|-|-
TGTGCCAGCAGTTTTCAGGGTTATAGCTACACCTTC
CASSFQGYSYTF
>TRBJ1-3|TRBV14|many|-
TGTGCCAGCAGCCAAGTCAGCCCAGGAAACACCATATATTTT
CASSQVSPGNTIYF
>TRBJ2-2|TRBV11-3|-|TRBD2
TGTGCCAGCAGCCCCACTAGCGGGACTAACACCAGGGAGCTGTTTTTT
CASSPTSGTNTRELFF